These 5 T cell receptor beta chains originate from one sample sequenced in a study of neurological immune-mediated disorders. TCRdb processed the 5' RACE reads anew with MiXCR; each CDR3 protein has one entry. This table has about 79,000 distinct CDR3 sequences, approximately 14% appearing once. The sequenced sample consisted of PBMCs. These receptor sequences come from a woman aged 50 to 60 in good health.

There are many counts of this clonotype. The CDR3 region is CASVRRSSYNEQFF. The CDR3 bases are TGTGCCAGCGTGCGGAGGAGCTCCTACAATGAGCAGTTCTTC. J is TRBJ2-1 and V is TRBV28, with D perhaps matching TRBD2 (5 bases). Trimming stripped 8 bases from V and 0 bases from J, with 11 bases between. CDR1 is MDHEN and CDR2 is SYDVKM in the germline V gene. CDR3 length: 14 amino acids.

The chain joins TRBV20-1 to TRBJ2-7, with 9 bases identical to TRBD2. Germline-derived CDR1 and CDR2 are DFQATT and SNEGSKA (reference sequence). The CDR3 is 15 residues long. With V trimmed by 1 base and J by 0 bases, 4 bases remained unmatched. CDR3 loop: CSARGTSVNSYEQYF. For the CDR3, the DNA is TGCAGTGCTAGAGGGACTAGCGTAAACTCCTACGAGCAGTACTTC.

Ten or more counts support this clonotype. The chain recombines TRBV5-1 with TRBJ1-1; no definite D call. This CDR3 is built from 14 residues. Germline CDR1 reads SGHRS; CDR2 reads YFSETQ. V gave up 3 bases and J gave up 8 bases, with 17 bases separating them. CDR3 protein: CASSSTGLVEEAFF. DNA of the CDR3: TGCGCCAGCAGCTCCACCGGCCTAGTCGAGGAAGCTTTCTTT.

This clonotype was seen repeatedly, ten times or more. This rearrangement joins TRBV20-1 to TRBJ2-3; 8 bases are a match to TRBD1. This CDR3 has 14 residues. The V segment lost 5 bases and the J segment 5 bases; nucleotides outside the gene matches: 9. The germline gives CDR1 DFQATT, CDR2 SNEGSKA (reference sequence). In DNA, the CDR3 is TGCAGTGCTCTATCGACAGGGGCCGGAGATACGCAGTATTTT. It codes for CSALSTGAGDTQYF.

In this sample, this clonotype turned up many times. This rearrangement joins TRBV3-1 to TRBJ2-7, with D perhaps TRBD1 (6 bases). This CDR3 is 14 amino acids long. CDR1 and CDR2 from the germline V gene are LGHDT and YNNKEL (reference sequence). V shed 2 bases and J shed 5 bases, with 13 bases lying between them. CDR3 protein: CASSQLIQGDEQYF. The CDR3 nucleotides are TGTGCCAGCAGCCAACTGATACAGGGAGACGAGCAGTACTTC.